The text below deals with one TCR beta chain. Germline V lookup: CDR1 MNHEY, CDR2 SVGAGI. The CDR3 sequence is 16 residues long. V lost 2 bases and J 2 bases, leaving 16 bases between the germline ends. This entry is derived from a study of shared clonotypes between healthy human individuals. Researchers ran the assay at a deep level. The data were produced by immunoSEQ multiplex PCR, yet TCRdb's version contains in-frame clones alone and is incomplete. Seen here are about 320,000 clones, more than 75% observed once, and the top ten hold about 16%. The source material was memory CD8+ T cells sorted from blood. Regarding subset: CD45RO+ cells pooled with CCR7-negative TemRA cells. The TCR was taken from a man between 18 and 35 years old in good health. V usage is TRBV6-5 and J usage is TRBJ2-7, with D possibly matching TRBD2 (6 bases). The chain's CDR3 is CASSYRPGLLTYEQYF. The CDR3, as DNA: TGTGCCAGCAGTTACCGCCCGGGACTCCTAACCTACGAGCAGTACTTC.